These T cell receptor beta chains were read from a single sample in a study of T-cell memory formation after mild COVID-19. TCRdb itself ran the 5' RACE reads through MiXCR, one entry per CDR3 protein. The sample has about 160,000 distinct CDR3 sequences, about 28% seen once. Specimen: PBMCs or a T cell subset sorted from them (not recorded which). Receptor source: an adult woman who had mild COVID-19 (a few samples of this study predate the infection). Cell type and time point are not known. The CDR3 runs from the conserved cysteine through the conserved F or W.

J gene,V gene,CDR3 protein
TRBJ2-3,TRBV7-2,CASRLISDTQYF
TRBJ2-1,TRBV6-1,CASSDSPGTTQFF
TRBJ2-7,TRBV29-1,CSVEGTDYEQYF
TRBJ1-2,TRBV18,CASSLASPGQGNGYTF
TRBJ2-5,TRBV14,CASSLAGQGWETQYF
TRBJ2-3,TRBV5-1,CASSSGRPLVADTQYF
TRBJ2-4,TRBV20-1,CSARAEIAKNIQYF
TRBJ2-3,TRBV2,CASKVGLNTDTQYF
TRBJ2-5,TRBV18,CASSPGLAGAETQYF
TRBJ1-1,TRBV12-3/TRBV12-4,CASSGQGSDTEAFF
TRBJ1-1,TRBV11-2,CASSLDSSTNTEAFF
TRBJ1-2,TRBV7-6,CASSPSQGRDGYTF
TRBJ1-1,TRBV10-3,CATGQGVNTEAFF
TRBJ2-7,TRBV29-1,CSAPGTSGIGEQYF
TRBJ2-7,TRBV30,CAWSGPGYEQYF
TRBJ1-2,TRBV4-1,CASSQDRYGYTF
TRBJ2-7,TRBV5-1,CASSLAPTYEQYF
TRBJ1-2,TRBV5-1,CASSVDRGAEGYTF
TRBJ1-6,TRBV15,CATSREAMDSPLHF
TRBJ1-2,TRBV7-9,CASSLSALETNNYGYTF
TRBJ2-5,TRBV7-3,CASSSHGQQTQYF
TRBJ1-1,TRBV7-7,CASSFGEYTEAFF
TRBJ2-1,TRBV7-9,CANRPSTYNEQFF
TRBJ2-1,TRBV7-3,CASSRTSGGAPNEQFF
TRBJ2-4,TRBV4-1,CASSQAQGDIQYF
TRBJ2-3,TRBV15,CATSSSSSGTTDTQYF
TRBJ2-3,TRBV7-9,CASIRRTDTQYF
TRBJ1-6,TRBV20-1,CSASSGMGNSPLHF
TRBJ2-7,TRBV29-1,CSALNVGLYEQYF
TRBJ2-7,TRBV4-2,CASSQDYEQYF
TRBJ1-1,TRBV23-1,CASSQSGGRQGALNTEAFF
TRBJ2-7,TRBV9,CASSPSGQTYEQYF
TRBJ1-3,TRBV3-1,CASSPQGSGNTIYF
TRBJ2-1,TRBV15,CATSREGEEYNEQFF
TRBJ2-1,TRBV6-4,CASSEQGNNYNEQFF
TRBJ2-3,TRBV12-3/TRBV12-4,CASSSGTSGTSTDTQYF
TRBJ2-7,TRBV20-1,CSASGTDTYEQYF
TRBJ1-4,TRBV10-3,CAISGTGLREKLFF
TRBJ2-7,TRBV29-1,CSVDTGEDEQYF
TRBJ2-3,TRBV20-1,CSARRLSDVTDTQYF
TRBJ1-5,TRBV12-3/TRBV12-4,CASSFRAQYDQPQHF
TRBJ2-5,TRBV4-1,CASSQVSSGGIETQYF
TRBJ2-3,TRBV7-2,CASSSLVWFADTQYF
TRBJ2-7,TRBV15,CATSGGEGLEQYF
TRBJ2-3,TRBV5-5,CASSRIPSGGAGDTQYF
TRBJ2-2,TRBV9,CASSVSPDTGELFF
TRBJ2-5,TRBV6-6,CASGLAGLETQYF
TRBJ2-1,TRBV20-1,CSAGASRDYGGEQFF
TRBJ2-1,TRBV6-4,CASSEYYVSSYNEQFF
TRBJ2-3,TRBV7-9,CASTLPLFTDTQYF
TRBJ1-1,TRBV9,CASSPKGQRTEAFF